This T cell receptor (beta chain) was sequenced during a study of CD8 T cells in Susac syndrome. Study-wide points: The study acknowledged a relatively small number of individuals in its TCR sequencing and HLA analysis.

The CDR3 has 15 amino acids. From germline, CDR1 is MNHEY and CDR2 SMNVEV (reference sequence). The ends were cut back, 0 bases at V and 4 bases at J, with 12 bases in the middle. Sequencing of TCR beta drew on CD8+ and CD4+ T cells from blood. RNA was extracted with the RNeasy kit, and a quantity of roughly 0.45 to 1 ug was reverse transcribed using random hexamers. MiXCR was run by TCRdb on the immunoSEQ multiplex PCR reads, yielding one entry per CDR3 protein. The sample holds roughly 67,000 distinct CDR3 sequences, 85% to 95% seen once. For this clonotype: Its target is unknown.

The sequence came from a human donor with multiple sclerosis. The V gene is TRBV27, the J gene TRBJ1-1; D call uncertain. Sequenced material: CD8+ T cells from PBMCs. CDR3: CASSLSVRGGTEAFF. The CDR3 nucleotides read TGTGCCAGCAGTTTATCTGTCCGAGGCGGCACTGAAGCTTTCTTT.